Presented here are 19 T cell receptor beta chains from one specimen sequenced in a study of breast tumors, draining lymph nodes, adjacent tissues. Axillary draining lymph nodes of breast cancer patients supplied the node samples. TCRdb independently ran MiXCR on the multiplex PCR reads; one entry per CDR3 protein. The sample has approximately 88,000 distinct CDR3 sequences, approximately 30% seen once; the top ten hold over 8%. The sample comprised axillary lymph node tissue. All receptors come from a female donor with breast cancer. Some clones in this sample may be carry-over from other donors' samples.

With respect to this clonotype: The junction departs from the called germline gene at one end, perhaps through a read error. CDR3 residues: CVSSLSPGSKKETQYF. The CDR3 DNA reads TGTGTCAGCAGCTTATCCCCCGGGAGTAAAAAAGAGACCCAGTACTTC. The J gene is TRBJ2-5, the V gene TRBV7-3; possibly TRBD2 for D (6 bases). Per the germline V gene, CDR1 is SGHTA and CDR2 is FQGTGA. The CDR3 sequence is 16 residues long.

This clonotype came up many times. The CDR3 sequence is CASSLRDGPYNEQFF. The CDR3 DNA is TGTGCCAGCAGCCTCCGGGACGGCCCTTACAATGAGCAGTTCTTC. This sequence joins TRBV11-3 and TRBJ2-1, with D perhaps TRBD1 or TRBD2 (5 bases each). The CDR3 runs 15 residues. Germline CDR1 reads SGHNT; CDR2 reads YENEEA. The ends were cut back, 5 bases at V and 4 bases at J, with 15 bases in the middle.

There are many counts of this clonotype. J is TRBJ2-7 and V is TRBV7-6; D not certain. The CDR3 consists of 14 residues. Germline V lookup: CDR1 SGHVS, CDR2 FNYEAQ. The V and J ends lost 5 bases and 4 bases respectively, with 15 bases between them. In nucleotides, the CDR3 is TGTGCCAGCAGCCCCTCGAGGTCAAGATACGAGCAGTACTTC. Encoded protein: CASSPSRSRYEQYF.

This clonotype was observed many times. The chain uses TRBV3-1 and TRBJ2-7, with D uncertain. Germline V gives CDR1 LGHDT, CDR2 YNNKEL (reference sequence). The CDR3 is 14 residues long. Trimming stripped 0 bases from V and 3 bases from J, with 9 bases between. The chain's CDR3 is CASSQEGRNYEQYF. In DNA, the CDR3 is TGTGCCAGCAGCCAAGAAGGTCGAAACTACGAGCAGTACTTC.

Ten or more counts support this clonotype. The rearrangement links TRBV5-8 to TRBJ2-1; 9 bases are a match to TRBD2. V was pared by 0 bases and J by 4 bases, with 11 bases of the junction left unmatched. The CDR3 contains 18 residues. The germline V gene encodes CDR1 SGHTS and CDR2 YDEGEE. The CDR3 sequence is CASSLEPGGRAFYNEQFF. In DNA, the CDR3 is TGTGCCAGCAGCTTGGAGCCTGGCGGGAGGGCCTTTTACAATGAGCAGTTCTTC.

Many counts were recorded for this clonotype. This chain joins TRBV7-7 and TRBJ2-5, with 11 nucleotides matching TRBD1. Per the germline V gene, CDR1 is SSHAT and CDR2 is FNYEAQ (reference sequence). With 2 bases clipped from V and 5 bases from J, the junction kept 7 bases outside the gene matches. The CDR3 sequence is 16 residues long. The CDR3 loop reads CASSLIPGQGDETQYF. In DNA form, the CDR3 reads TGTGCCAGCAGCTTAATTCCGGGACAGGGGGATGAGACCCAGTACTTC.

Concerning this clonotype itself: A much larger clone is a single base away; this may be a read error. The chain has TRBV5-6 and TRBJ2-2; 8 bases map to TRBD1. Trimming cost V 4 bases and J 5 bases; bases outside gene matches: 7. Germline CDR1 and CDR2: SGHDT and YYEEEE. The CDR3 length is 15 residues. The CDR3 DNA reads as TGTGCCAGCAGCCCGGTGGACAGGGCTACCGGGGAGCTGTTTTTT. It specifies CASSPVDRATGELFF.

V usage is TRBV25-1 and J usage is TRBJ1-1, with a weak D call TRBD1 (6 bases). The V gene's germline CDR1 is MGHDK and CDR2 SYGVNS. Trimming took off 4 bases at V and 8 bases at J, with 8 bases between the two ends. CDR3 length: 11 residues. The CDR3 coding sequence is TGTGCCAGCAGTGTAGGGGGGGAAGCTTTCTTT. Translation: CASSVGGEAFF. The full variable domain, in which reference TRBV25-1 and TRBJ1-1 provide the parts outside the CDR3, is EADIYQTPRYLVIGTGKKITLECSQTMGHDKMYWYQQDPGMELHLIHYSYGVNSTEKGDLSSESTVSRIRTEHFPLTLESARPSHTSQYLCASSVGGEAFFGQGTRLTVV.

Regarding this clonotype: With a much larger clone just one base away, this may be a read error. The CDR3 loop reads CASSAYRGQGYNKQFF. For the CDR3, the DNA is TGTGCCAGCAGTGCATACAGGGGCCAGGGTTACAATAAGCAGTTCTTC. The rearrangement links TRBV6-6 to TRBJ2-1; 7 nucleotides align to TRBD1. Germline CDR1 MNHNY, CDR2 SVGAGI (reference sequence). The CDR3 is made up of 16 amino acids.

The chain is built from TRBV12-3 or TRBV12-4 and TRBJ1-6; 7 bases align to TRBD1. This CDR3 spans 14 amino acids. J lost 8 bases, V lost 6 bases, and 7 bases had no gene match. CDR3 nucleotides: TGTGCCAGCAGCGCAGGGGGGAACCATTCACCCCTCCACTTT. Encoded protein: CASSAGGNHSPLHF.

The table lists this clonotype with a few counts. The rearrangement joins TRBV6-5 to TRBJ2-7, with D hard to call. The CDR3 runs to 13 residues. V was shortened by 5 bases and J by 0 bases, with 8 bases between the two germline ends. Per the germline V gene, CDR1 is MNHEY and CDR2 is SVGAGI. The CDR3 region has the DNA TGTGCCAGCAGTCATGGCAGCTCCTACGAGCAGTACTTC. Its translation is CASSHGSSYEQYF.

The V gene is TRBV20-1, the J gene TRBJ2-7; 10 positions match TRBD1. The length of the CDR3 is 15 residues. Germline CDR1 DFQATT, CDR2 SNEGSKA (reference sequence). The trim removed 5 bases at V and 0 bases at J, leaving 7 bases unmatched. CDR3 coding DNA: TGCAGTGCTGAACCTTGGGACAGGGGCTCCTACGAGCAGTACTTC. It codes for CSAEPWDRGSYEQYF.

This clonotype was recorded at least ten times. The J gene is TRBJ2-2, the V gene TRBV20-1, with 8 nucleotides matching TRBD2. Germline CDR1 DFQATT, CDR2 SNEGSKA (reference sequence). Germline trimming cut 4 bases from V and 5 bases from J; bases unmatched to any gene: 6. The CDR3 sequence is 14 residues long. Here the CDR3 DNA reads TGCAGTGCTATCGGGAGGGCGGGTACCGGGGAGCTGTTTTTT. As protein: CSAIGRAGTGELFF.

This clonotype was observed at least ten times. This rearrangement joins TRBV4-1 to TRBJ2-2; the D gene could be TRBD1 or TRBD2 (5 bases each). The germline gives CDR1 MGHRA, CDR2 YSYEKL. The V end lost 3 bases, the J end lost 7 bases, and 24 bases lay between the germline ends. The CDR3 runs to 18 residues. This CDR3 reads CASSQAQGPKRPFGELFF. The DNA for the CDR3 is TGCGCCAGCAGCCAGGCCCAGGGACCCAAGAGACCATTCGGGGAGCTGTTTTTT.

This clonotype has a count of ten or more. V usage is TRBV14 and J usage is TRBJ2-5; D gene unclear. Germline values: CDR1 SGHDN, CDR2 FVKESK. This CDR3 is 16 amino acids long. The V end lost 0 bases, the J end lost 0 bases, and 11 bases lay between the germline ends. DNA for the CDR3: TGTGCCAGCAGCCAAGAACAGAGCGAGTACCAAGAGACCCAGTACTTC. Protein product: CASSQEQSEYQETQYF. Drawing the rest from reference TRBV14 and TRBJ2-5, the complete variable domain is EAGVTQFPSHSVIEKGQTVTLRCDPISGHDNLYWYRRVMGKEIKFLLHFVKESKQDESGMPNNRFLAERTGGTYSTLKVQPAELEDSGVYFCASSQEQSEYQETQYFGPGTRLLVL.

This clonotype was seen ten or more times. The chain combines TRBV9 with TRBJ2-1; 12 nucleotides line up with TRBD2. J was trimmed by 6 bases and V by 0 bases; bases with no gene match: 13. Germline V gene data show CDR1 as SGDLS and CDR2 as YYNGEE. The CDR3 has 19 amino acids. Written as DNA, the CDR3 is TGTGCCAGCAGCGTAGAGGGGAGGCTAGCGGGAGGGTGGGGCAATGAGCAGTTCTTC. Its protein is CASSVEGRLAGGWGNEQFF.

This clonotype was found many times. The CDR3 DNA is TGTGCCTGGAGTGTAAAAGGTTTGGGCAATCAGCCCCAGCATTTT. As protein: CAWSVKGLGNQPQHF. The chain couples TRBV30 to TRBJ1-5; D remains ambiguous. The CDR3 consists of 15 residues. The germline V gene has CDR1 GTSNPN and CDR2 SVGIG (reference sequence). Trimming stripped 0 bases from V and 2 bases from J, with 11 bases between.

Only a few counts were recorded for this clonotype. The chain couples TRBV4-3 to TRBJ1-1, with D unresolved. The CDR3 loop spans 13 amino acids. Trimming cost V 0 bases and J 6 bases, with 8 bases left between them. Germline CDR1 LGHNA, CDR2 YSLEER. The CDR3 DNA reads as TGCGCCAGCAGCCAAGATGTTGGTCCTGAAGCTTTCTTT. It is translated as CASSQDVGPEAFF.

This clonotype showed up many times. The rearrangement links TRBV7-2 to TRBJ2-7; tentatively, D is TRBD1 or TRBD2 (5 bases each). This CDR3 has 11 residues. Trimming shortened V by 1 base and J by 9 bases, and 7 bases separated the two germline ends. CDR1 SGHTA and CDR2 FQGNSA come from the germline V gene. The DNA of the CDR3 is TGTGCCAGCAGCTTAGGTGGGGGGCAGTACTTC. Its translation is CASSLGGGQYF.